The 27 T cell receptor beta chains in this list originate from one sample, sequenced in a study of T cells in Graves' hyperthyroidism and ophthalmopathy. What was amplified from RNA transcripts were TCR beta CDR3 regions. The HTBI primer set drove a first-round RT-PCR of the TCR CDR3. TCRdb reprocessed the multiplex PCR reads with MiXCR, giving one entry per CDR3 protein. The sample holds hundreds of thousands of distinct CDR3 sequences; approximately 15% are singletons and the top ten take roughly 13%. Sequenced input: blood. These receptors all come from a woman aged 18-35 years with Graves' hyperthyroidism.

V and J are TRBV9 and TRBJ2-3; D uncertain. The CDR3 runs to 15 residues. Trimming took 2 bases from V and 2 from J, leaving 12 bases between them. From germline, CDR1 is SGDLS and CDR2 YYNGEE. In DNA, the CDR3 is TGTGCCAGCAGCGTGCAGATGGGGAACACAGATACGCAGTATTTT. It specifies CASSVQMGNTDTQYF. Full variable domain (outside the CDR3, taken from reference TRBV9 and TRBJ2-3): DSGVTQTPKHLITATGQRVTLRCSPRSGDLSVYWYQQSLDQGLQFLIQYYNGEERAKGNILERFSAQQFPDLHSELNLSSLELGDSALYFCASSVQMGNTDTQYFGPGTRLTVL.

The rearrangement links TRBV6-1 to TRBJ1-2, with TRBD1 matching 10 bases. CDR1 is MNHNS and CDR2 is SASEGT in the germline V gene. The CDR3 contains 14 residues. Trimming at V came to 6 bases and at J to 4 bases, leaving 5 bases not matched to a gene. The CDR3 region has the DNA TGTGCCAGCAGGCGGGACAGGGGAGGCTATGGCTACACCTTC. Its protein product is CASRRDRGGYGYTF.

This clonotype has ten or more counts. The V gene is TRBV11-2, the J gene TRBJ1-2, with no clear D. The germline V gene encodes CDR1 SGHAT and CDR2 FQNNGV. V lost 5 bases and J lost 4, with 20 bases in between. CDR3 length: 16 residues. The CDR3 coding sequence is TGTGCCAGCAGCCCCCCCCCCGACATTCCCTCCTATGGCTACACCTTC. Its translation: CASSPPPDIPSYGYTF.

There are many counts of this clonotype. This chain uses TRBV11-2 with TRBJ2-3, with 12 positions matching TRBD2. Germline values: CDR1 SGHAT, CDR2 FQNNGV. This CDR3 has 15 amino acids. V gave up 5 bases and J gave up 4 bases; unmatched junction bases: 4. This chain's CDR3 is CASSIGLAGSDTQYF. CDR3 sequence (DNA): TGTGCCAGCAGCATAGGACTAGCGGGGTCAGATACGCAGTATTTT.

This clonotype was seen a handful of times. This chain connects TRBV4-3 to TRBJ1-2; tentative D call: TRBD1 (5 bases). Between the trimmed V and J ends, which lost 1 base and 4 bases, there was a span of 16 bases. The CDR3 length is 16 residues. From germline, CDR1 is LGHNA and CDR2 YSLEER. The CDR3 loop is CASSQAEQGSLYGYTF. The CDR3 nucleotides read TGCGCCAGCAGCCAAGCAGAGCAGGGAAGCCTCTATGGCTACACCTTC.

This clonotype was recorded many times. The chain uses TRBV7-9 and TRBJ2-3; D gene unclear. Deletions cut 4 bases from V and 4 bases from J, with 12 bases between. CDR3 length: 14 residues. Germline V gene sequence: CDR1 SEHNR, CDR2 FQNEAQ (reference sequence). CDR3 coding DNA: TGTGCCAGCAGCTCCTATGCCGAACCAGATACGCAGTATTTT. Protein sequence: CASSSYAEPDTQYF.

This clonotype was seen a handful of times. This chain connects TRBV20-1 to TRBJ1-4; D remains unclear. In germline, CDR1 is DFQATT, CDR2 SNEGSKA (reference sequence). V was trimmed by 5 bases and J by 11 bases, leaving 18 bases between them. The CDR3 is 13 residues long. The CDR3 loop reads CSAETGISTKLFF. The CDR3 region has the DNA TGCAGTGCTGAGACCGGGATCTCGACCAAACTGTTTTTT.

This clonotype was detected many times. The rearrangement joins TRBV10-3 to TRBJ2-5; 7 positions agree with TRBD1. Germline V gives CDR1 ENHRY, CDR2 SYGVKD. This CDR3 has 12 residues. Unmatched junction bases numbered 0, after V lost 6 bases and J lost 2 bases. The CDR3 nucleotides read TGTGCCATCAGGGGACAGCAAGAGACCCAGTACTTC. Translated: CAIRGQQETQYF.

The sample holds many counts of this clonotype. This chain connects TRBV6-1 to TRBJ1-1; TRBD1 is a possible D gene (6 bases). The V end lost 5 bases, the J end lost 3 bases, and 13 bases lay between the germline ends. CDR1 and CDR2 (germline): MNHNS, SASEGT. This CDR3 comprises 14 residues. The CDR3 coding sequence is TGTGCCAGCAGTAACCGGGACACAGACACTGAAGCTTTCTTT. Translated, it gives CASSNRDTDTEAFF.

The rearrangement joins TRBV19 to TRBJ1-1, with TRBD1 matching 9 bases. The CDR3 is made up of 14 amino acids. The germline gives CDR1 LNHDA, CDR2 SQIVND (reference sequence). The ends lost 8 bases at V and 3 bases at J; junction bases unmatched: 7. The CDR3 DNA is TGTGCCAGTCGCCCCGGGACAGGGTACACTGAAGCTTTCTTT. Translating gives CASRPGTGYTEAFF.

Ten or more counts support this clonotype. The V call is TRBV12-3 or TRBV12-4, the J call TRBJ2-3, with D unclear. The length of the CDR3 is 14 residues. The V end was cut by 6 bases, the J end by 0 bases, with 10 bases between. The CDR3 DNA reads TGTGCCAGCAGCCCCCCTCAGAGCACAGATACGCAGTATTTT. Encoded protein: CASSPPQSTDTQYF.

This clonotype has more than one count but fewer than ten. V is TRBV6-4 and J is TRBJ2-3, with 7 positions matching TRBD2. The CDR3 is made up of 14 amino acids. Germline V gives CDR1 MRHNA, CDR2 SNTAGT. V dropped 3 bases and J dropped 2; count of bases not matched to a gene: 2. The CDR3 sequence is CASSELAATDTQYF. CDR3 nucleotides: TGTGCCAGCAGTGAGCTAGCGGCCACAGATACGCAGTATTTT.

This clonotype was seen more than once but under ten times. J is TRBJ2-3 and V is TRBV9; no firm D call. V lost 3 bases and J 2 bases, leaving 4 bases between the germline ends. This CDR3 region has 12 residues. Looked up from germline, CDR1 is SGDLS and CDR2 is YYNGEE. This CDR3 reads CASSDHTDTQYF. The CDR3 DNA reads as TGTGCCAGCAGCGACCACACAGATACGCAGTATTTT.

This clonotype was seen more than once but under ten times. The J gene is TRBJ2-5, the V gene TRBV6-5, with 9 bases fitting TRBD2. The CDR3 consists of 11 residues. Germline V gene lookup returns CDR1 MNHEY and CDR2 SVGAGI. J gave up 12 bases and V 8 bases, and 7 bases lay outside the gene matches. The CDR3: CASELAGAKYF. The CDR3 nucleotides read TGTGCCAGCGAGTTAGCGGGAGCTAAGTACTTC.

The chain combines TRBV10-3 with TRBJ1-2; D call uncertain. Trimming removed 6 bases from V and 4 bases from J, with 12 bases in between. The CDR3 covers 13 residues. In germline, CDR1 is ENHRY, CDR2 SYGVKD. The CDR3 coding sequence is TGTGCCATCAGCCCTGACAACGGCTATGGCTACACCTTC. Its translation is CAISPDNGYGYTF.

This clonotype occurred many times. V gene TRBV6-1 combines with J gene TRBJ1-2; TRBD1 agrees at 7 bases. The V gene end was trimmed by 3 bases and the J gene end by 5 bases; junction bases not matched to a gene: 6. Germline lookup yields CDR1 MNHNS and CDR2 SASEGT. CDR3 length equals 14 residues. The CDR3 reads CASSEPGTAYGYTF. The CDR3 DNA sequence: TGTGCCAGCAGTGAGCCCGGGACAGCGTATGGCTACACCTTC.

The CDR3 DNA reads TGCAGTGCCCAGAAAGGGCCGACGGGCTCCCTCTACGAGCAGTACTTC. Translated: CSAQKGPTGSLYEQYF. The chain couples TRBV20-1 to TRBJ2-7; D is uncertain. Trimming shortened V by 6 bases and J by 3 bases, and 24 bases separated the two germline ends. CDR1 is DFQATT and CDR2 is SNEGSKA in the germline V gene (reference sequence). The CDR3 sequence is 16 residues long.

This clonotype was counted many times. The gene calls are TRBV12-3 or TRBV12-4 and TRBJ2-1; D not certain. V was shortened by 3 bases and J by 10 bases, with 4 bases between the two germline ends. This CDR3 contains 10 residues. CDR3 residues: CASSLEEQFF. CDR3 sequence (DNA): TGTGCCAGCAGTTTGGAGGAGCAGTTCTTC.

This clonotype was counted once. The chain joins TRBV28 to TRBJ1-2, with 7 nucleotides matching TRBD1. Looked up from germline, CDR1 is MDHEN and CDR2 is SYDVKM. J gave up 8 bases and V 8 bases, and 11 bases lay outside the gene matches. The CDR3 length is 13 residues. This CDR3 is CASGGGSFRGYTF. DNA of the CDR3: TGTGCCAGCGGAGGGGGCTCCTTTCGGGGCTACACCTTC.

This clonotype has just a few counts. The V and J genes are TRBV20-1 and TRBJ2-1; 8 bases map to TRBD2. The germline gives CDR1 DFQATT, CDR2 SNEGSKA (reference sequence). J gave up 3 bases and V 6 bases, and 7 bases lay outside the gene matches. The CDR3 covers 14 residues. CDR3 sequence (DNA): TGCAGTGCCCCGTCGGGACTAGACTACAATGAGCAGTTCTTC. This sequence encodes CSAPSGLDYNEQFF.

This clonotype was seen many times. The chain employs TRBV6-1 and TRBJ2-3, with a tentative D call TRBD2 (6 bases). The germline V gene has CDR1 MNHNS and CDR2 SASEGT. The CDR3 sequence is 17 residues long. Between the trimmed V and J ends, which lost 8 bases and 2 bases, there was a span of 23 bases. The chain's CDR3 is CASGKFFAGTTTDTQYF. For the CDR3, the DNA is TGTGCCAGCGGGAAATTCTTCGCGGGGACCACCACAGATACGCAGTATTTT.

This clonotype was recorded many times. The genes are TRBV11-2 and TRBJ2-7, with 9 nucleotides matching TRBD2. This CDR3 has 14 residues. The V and J ends lost 4 bases and 3 bases, in that order; junction bases with no gene match: 4. Germline V gene lookup returns CDR1 SGHAT and CDR2 FQNNGV. The CDR3 nucleotides read TGTGCCAGCAGCTGGCGGGAGGGCGGCTACGAGCAGTACTTC. Protein sequence: CASSWREGGYEQYF. Using reference TRBV11-2 and TRBJ2-7 for the parts outside the CDR3, the full variable domain is EAGVAQSPRYKIIEKRQSVAFWCNPISGHATLYWYQQILGQGPKLLIQFQNNGVVDDSQLPKDRFSAERLKGVDSTLKIQPAKLEDSAVYLCASSWREGGYEQYFGPGTRLTVT.

This clonotype came up many times. The chain has TRBV2 and TRBJ2-7; TRBD1 might be the D (6 bases). CDR3 length: 14 residues. CDR1 and CDR2 from the germline V gene are SNHLY and FYNNEI. V dropped 7 bases and J dropped 5 bases, with 18 bases sitting between them. In nucleotides, the CDR3 is TGTGCCAGCACCTCTCAGGGGCCAAACGACGAGCAGTACTTC. Protein: CASTSQGPNDEQYF. The full variable domain, with the rest looked up from reference TRBV2 and TRBJ2-7, is EPEVTQTPSHQVTQMGQEVILRCVPISNHLYFYWYRQILGQKVEFLVSFYNNEISEKSEIFDDQFSVERPDGSNFTLKIRSTKLEDSAMYFCASTSQGPNDEQYFGPGTRLTVT.

The chain links TRBV7-2 to TRBJ2-3; 12 positions match TRBD2. This CDR3 contains 18 residues. V lost 6 bases, J lost 3 bases, and 13 bases stayed unmatched. Germline CDR1 and CDR2: SGHTA and FQGNSA. The CDR3 is CASSPLSPGLAGTDTQYF. The CDR3 bases are TGTGCCAGCAGTCCGCTCTCACCGGGACTAGCGGGTACAGATACGCAGTATTTT.

Written as DNA, the CDR3 is TGCAGCGTTGGATACAGGGGAGGGGAAAACACCATATATTTT. Residues: CSVGYRGGENTIYF. The chain recombines TRBV29-1 with TRBJ1-3; TRBD1 aligns across 7 bases. The CDR3 consists of 14 residues. In germline, CDR1 is SQVTM, CDR2 ANQGSEA. The junction had 9 bases not matched to a gene; V was cut back by 4 bases and J by 6 bases.

This clonotype came up many times. The chain carries TRBV6-1 and TRBJ1-1, with 9 nucleotides matching TRBD1. This CDR3 is built from 14 residues. The germline gives CDR1 MNHNS, CDR2 SASEGT. J lost 3 bases, V lost 6 bases, and 5 bases had no gene match. Here the CDR3 DNA reads TGTGCCAGCAGCAGACAGGGGGACTACACTGAAGCTTTCTTT. Encoded protein: CASSRQGDYTEAFF.

This clonotype was observed many times. The V and J genes are TRBV28 and TRBJ1-2; 9 nucleotides match TRBD1. With V trimmed by 7 bases and J by 1 base, 4 bases remained unmatched. Germline values: CDR1 MDHEN, CDR2 SYDVKM. This CDR3 spans 14 amino acids. The CDR3 reads CASIMTGGNYGYTF. Written as DNA, the CDR3 is TGTGCCAGCATTATGACAGGGGGTAACTATGGCTACACCTTC.